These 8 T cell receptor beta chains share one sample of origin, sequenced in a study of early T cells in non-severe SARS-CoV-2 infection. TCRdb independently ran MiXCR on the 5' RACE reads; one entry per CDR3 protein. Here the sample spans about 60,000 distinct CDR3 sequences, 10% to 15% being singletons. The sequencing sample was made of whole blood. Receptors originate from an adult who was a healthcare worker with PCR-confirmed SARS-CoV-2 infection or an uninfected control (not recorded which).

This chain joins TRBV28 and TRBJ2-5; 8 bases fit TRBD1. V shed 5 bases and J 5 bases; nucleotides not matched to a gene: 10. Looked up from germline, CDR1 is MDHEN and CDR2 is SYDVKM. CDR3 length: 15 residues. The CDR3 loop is CASSPWTGRPETQYF. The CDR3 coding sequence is TGTGCCAGCAGTCCTTGGACAGGGAGGCCGGAGACCCAGTACTTC.

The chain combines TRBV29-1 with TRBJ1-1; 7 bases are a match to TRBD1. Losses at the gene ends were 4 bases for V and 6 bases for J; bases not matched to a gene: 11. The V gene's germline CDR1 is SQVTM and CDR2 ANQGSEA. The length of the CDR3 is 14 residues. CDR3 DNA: TGCAGCGTTGGTTGTGTGGGACAGTCTTCTGAAGCTTTCTTT. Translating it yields CSVGCVGQSSEAFF.

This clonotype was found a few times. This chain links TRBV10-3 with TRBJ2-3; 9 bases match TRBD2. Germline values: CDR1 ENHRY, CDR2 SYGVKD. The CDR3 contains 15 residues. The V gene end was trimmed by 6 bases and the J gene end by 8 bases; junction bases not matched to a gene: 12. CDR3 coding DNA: TGTGCCATCAGCGTTAGCGGGGGAGTCACTAGTACGCAGTATTTT. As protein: CAISVSGGVTSTQYF.

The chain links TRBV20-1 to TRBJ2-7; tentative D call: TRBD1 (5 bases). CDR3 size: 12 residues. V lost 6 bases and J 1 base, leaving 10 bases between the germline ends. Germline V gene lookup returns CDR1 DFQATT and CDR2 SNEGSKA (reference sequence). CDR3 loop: CSARGSSYEQYF. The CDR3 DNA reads TGCAGTGCAAGGGGCAGTTCCTACGAGCAGTACTTC.

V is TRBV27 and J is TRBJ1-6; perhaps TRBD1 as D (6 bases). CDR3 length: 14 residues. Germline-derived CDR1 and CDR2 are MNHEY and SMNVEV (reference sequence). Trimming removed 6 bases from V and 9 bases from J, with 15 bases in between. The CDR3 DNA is TGTGCCAGCAGCCTACAGGGTTGGAGTTCACCCCTCCACTTT. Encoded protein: CASSLQGWSSPLHF.

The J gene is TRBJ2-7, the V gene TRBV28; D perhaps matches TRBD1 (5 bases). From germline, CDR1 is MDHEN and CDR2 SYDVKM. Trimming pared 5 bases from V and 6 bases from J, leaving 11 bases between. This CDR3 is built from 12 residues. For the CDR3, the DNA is TGTGCCAGCAGTCCTACAGGTTTCGAGCAGTACTTC. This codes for CASSPTGFEQYF.

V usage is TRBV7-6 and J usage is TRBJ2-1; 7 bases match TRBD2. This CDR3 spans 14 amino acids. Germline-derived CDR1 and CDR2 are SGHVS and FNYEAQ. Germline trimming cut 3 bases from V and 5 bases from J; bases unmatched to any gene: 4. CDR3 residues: CASSFAGTNNEQFF. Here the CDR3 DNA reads TGTGCCAGCAGCTTTGCCGGGACTAACAATGAGCAGTTCTTC.

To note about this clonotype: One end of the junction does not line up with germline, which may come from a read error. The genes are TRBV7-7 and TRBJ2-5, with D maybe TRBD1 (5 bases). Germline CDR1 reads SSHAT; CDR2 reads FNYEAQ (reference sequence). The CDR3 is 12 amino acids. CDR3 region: CASSSDTETQYF. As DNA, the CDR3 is TGTGCTAGCAGCTCGGACACAGAGACCCAGTACTTC.